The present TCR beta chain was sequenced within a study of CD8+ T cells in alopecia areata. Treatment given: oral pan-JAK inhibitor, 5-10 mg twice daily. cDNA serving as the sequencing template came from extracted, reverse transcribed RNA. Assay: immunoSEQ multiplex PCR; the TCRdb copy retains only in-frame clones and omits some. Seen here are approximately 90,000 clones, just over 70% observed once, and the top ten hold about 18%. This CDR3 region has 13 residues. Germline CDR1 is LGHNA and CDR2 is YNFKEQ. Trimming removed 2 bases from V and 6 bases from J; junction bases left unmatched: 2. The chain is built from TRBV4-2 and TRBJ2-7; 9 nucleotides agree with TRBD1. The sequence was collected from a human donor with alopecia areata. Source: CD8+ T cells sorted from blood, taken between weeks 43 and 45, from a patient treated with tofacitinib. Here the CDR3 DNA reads TGTGCCAGCAGCCAACGGACAGGGGCCGAGCAGTACTTC. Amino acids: CASSQRTGAEQYF.